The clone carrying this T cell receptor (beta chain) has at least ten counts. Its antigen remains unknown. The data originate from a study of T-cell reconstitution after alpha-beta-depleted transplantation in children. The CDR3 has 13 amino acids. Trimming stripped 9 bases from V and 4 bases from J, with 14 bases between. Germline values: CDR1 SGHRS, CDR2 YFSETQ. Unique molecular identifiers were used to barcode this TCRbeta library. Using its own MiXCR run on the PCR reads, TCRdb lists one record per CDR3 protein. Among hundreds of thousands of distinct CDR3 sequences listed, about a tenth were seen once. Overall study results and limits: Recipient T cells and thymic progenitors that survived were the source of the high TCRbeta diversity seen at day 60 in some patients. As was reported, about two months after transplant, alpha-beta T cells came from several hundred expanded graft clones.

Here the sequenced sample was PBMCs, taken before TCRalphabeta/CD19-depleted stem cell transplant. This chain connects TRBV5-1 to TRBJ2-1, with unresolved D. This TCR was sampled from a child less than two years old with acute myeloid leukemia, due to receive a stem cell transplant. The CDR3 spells CATSFARYNEQFF. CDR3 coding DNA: TGCGCCACCTCTTTTGCACGGTACAATGAGCAGTTCTTC.